These 12 T cell receptor beta chains were sequenced from one sample in a study of cytomegalovirus exposure and HLA in healthy donors. Both 60 Vbeta primers and 13 Jbeta primers went into the PCR. The protocol was immunoSEQ multiplex PCR, while the TCRdb copy is restricted to in-frame clones and leaves out a portion. The table records 200,000 to 250,000 clones, roughly four fifths of them present only once. Sample: PBMCs. Receptors originate from a woman between 50 and 59 years old in good health and CMV-seropositive.

This rearrangement joins TRBV18 to TRBJ1-5; 7 positions agree with TRBD1. CDR1 and CDR2 from the germline V gene are KGHSH and LQKENI. The CDR3 has 13 amino acids. Trimming removed 3 bases from V and 5 bases from J; junction bases left unmatched: 1. CDR3 protein: CASSPDRDQPQHF. CDR3 nucleotides: TGTGCCAGCTCACCCGACAGGGATCAGCCCCAGCATTTT.

The rearrangement links TRBV7-9 to TRBJ1-1; weak D call: TRBD1 (6 bases). Germline V gene data show CDR1 as SEHNR and CDR2 as FQNEAQ (reference sequence). Trimming shortened V by 5 bases and J by 0 bases, and 13 bases separated the two germline ends. This CDR3 has 15 residues. CDR3 nucleotide sequence: TGTGCCAGCAGCGTACAGGGAAACTTGAACACTGAAGCTTTCTTT. As protein: CASSVQGNLNTEAFF.

This clone has just a few counts. The rearrangement joins TRBV7-2 to TRBJ1-4; 9 bases are shared with TRBD1. The CDR3 runs 14 residues. Germline V gene sequence: CDR1 SGHTA, CDR2 FQGNSA. V shed 1 base and J 6 bases; nucleotides not matched to a gene: 0. The CDR3 sequence is CASSLGTGDEKLFF. In DNA form, the CDR3 reads TGTGCCAGCAGCTTAGGGACAGGGGATGAAAAACTGTTTTTT. The whole variable domain, filled in from reference TRBV7-2 and TRBJ1-4, reads GAGVSQSPSNKVTEKGKDVELRCDPISGHTALYWYRQSLGQGLEFLIYFQGNSAPDKSGLPSDRFSAERTGGSVSTLTIQRTQQEDSAVYLCASSLGTGDEKLFFGSGTQLSVL.

The chain has TRBV9 and TRBJ2-5, with D possibly TRBD2 on 6 matching bases. CDR1 is SGDLS and CDR2 is YYNGEE in the germline V gene. Trimming left V 0 bases short and J 2 bases short, with 8 bases between. The CDR3 spans 14 residues. CDR3 loop: CASSVGGRQETQYF. CDR3 DNA: TGTGCCAGCAGCGTAGGTGGGAGGCAAGAGACCCAGTACTTC. Combining the CDR3 with reference TRBV9 and TRBJ2-5 gives the whole variable domain DSGVTQTPKHLITATGQRVTLRCSPRSGDLSVYWYQQSLDQGLQFLIQYYNGEERAKGNILERFSAQQFPDLHSELNLSSLELGDSALYFCASSVGGRQETQYFGPGTRLLVL.

This rearrangement joins TRBV4-1 to TRBJ2-5, with 10 nucleotides matching TRBD2. After removal of 0 bases from V and 5 bases from J, the junction contained 12 bases not matched to a gene. The CDR3 runs 18 residues. CDR1 is MGHRA and CDR2 is YSYEKL in the germline V gene. The CDR3 DNA reads TGCGCCAGCAGCCAAGATGGGGGTAGCGGGGGGTTCGGGGAGACCCAGTACTTC. It is translated as CASSQDGGSGGFGETQYF.

This clone appeared once. J is TRBJ1-2 and V is TRBV6-1; TRBD1 aligns across 9 bases. V shed 0 bases and J 7 bases; nucleotides not matched to a gene: 12. The CDR3 contains 17 residues. CDR1 and CDR2 (germline): MNHNS, SASEGT. In nucleotides, the CDR3 is TGTGCCAGCAGTGAAGCGAGCAGGAGACAGGGGGTTTTTGGCTACACCTTC. This gives the protein CASSEASRRQGVFGYTF.

This clone was recorded only once. The V and J genes are TRBV5-1 and TRBJ2-5; the D is unclear. The CDR3 loop spans 15 amino acids. CDR1 is SGHRS and CDR2 is YFSETQ in the germline V gene. V was cut by 0 bases and J by 2 bases, with 11 bases left in between. In nucleotides, the CDR3 is TGCGCCAGCAGCTTGGCCTTTGGCAGGCAAGAGACCCAGTACTTC. Amino acids: CASSLAFGRQETQYF.

This chain connects TRBV2 to TRBJ1-6; D might be TRBD1 (6 bases). With 4 bases removed from V and 7 bases from J, the gap between germline ends came to 11 bases. Germline lookup yields CDR1 SNHLY and CDR2 FYNNEI. This CDR3 comprises 14 residues. The CDR3 reads CASSGQEFNSPLHF. The CDR3 nucleotides read TGTGCCAGCAGTGGACAGGAATTCAATTCACCCCTCCACTTT. Drawing the rest from reference TRBV2 and TRBJ1-6, the complete variable domain is EPEVTQTPSHQVTQMGQEVILRCVPISNHLYFYWYRQILGQKVEFLVSFYNNEISEKSEIFDDQFSVERPDGSNFTLKIRSTKLEDSAMYFCASSGQEFNSPLHFGNGTRLTVT.

V usage is TRBV19 and J usage is TRBJ1-3; 7 nucleotides agree with TRBD1. The CDR3 is made up of 14 amino acids. CDR1 is LNHDA and CDR2 is SQIVND in the germline V gene (reference sequence). Germline trimming cut 5 bases from V and 4 bases from J; bases unmatched to any gene: 5. CDR3 residues: CASSQQGYGNTIYF. The CDR3 DNA sequence: TGTGCCAGTAGTCAACAGGGGTACGGAAACACCATATATTTT.

The rearrangement uses TRBV27 and TRBJ2-7, with a weak D call TRBD1 (5 bases). CDR3 length equals 15 residues. Trimming stripped 2 bases from V and 2 bases from J, with 13 bases between. The germline V gene has CDR1 MNHEY and CDR2 SMNVEV (reference sequence). This chain's CDR3 is CASSLGQGLAYEQYF. As DNA, the CDR3 is TGTGCCAGCAGTTTAGGGCAGGGTCTCGCCTACGAGCAGTACTTC.

The chain couples TRBV19 to TRBJ1-3, with 7 bases that match TRBD1. The CDR3 contains 15 residues. Germline V CDR1 and CDR2: LNHDA, SQIVND (reference sequence). V gave up 5 bases and J gave up 3 bases; unmatched junction bases: 7. This CDR3 reads CASSVWTGRGNTIYF. CDR3 DNA: TGTGCCAGTAGTGTCTGGACAGGACGTGGAAACACCATATATTTT.

This chain links TRBV19 with TRBJ2-1; 9 nucleotides align to TRBD2. Germline-derived CDR1 and CDR2 are LNHDA and SQIVND (reference sequence). This CDR3 spans 15 amino acids. The J segment lost 8 bases and the V segment lost 6 bases, leaving 11 bases of the junction unmatched. The CDR3 region is CASRHGSGGKHEQFF. The CDR3 DNA sequence: TGTGCCAGTAGACACGGTAGCGGGGGTAAACATGAGCAGTTCTTC.